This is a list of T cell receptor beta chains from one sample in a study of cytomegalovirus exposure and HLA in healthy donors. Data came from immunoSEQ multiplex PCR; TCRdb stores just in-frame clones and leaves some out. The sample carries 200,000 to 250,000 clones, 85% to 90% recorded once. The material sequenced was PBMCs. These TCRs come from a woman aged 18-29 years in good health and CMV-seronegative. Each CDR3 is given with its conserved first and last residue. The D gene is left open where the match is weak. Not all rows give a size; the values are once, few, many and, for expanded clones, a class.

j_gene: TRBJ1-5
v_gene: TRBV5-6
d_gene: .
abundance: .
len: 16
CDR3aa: CASSFRAGYSNQPQHF
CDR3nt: TGTGCCAGCAGCTTTAGAGCGGGGTATAGCAATCAGCCCCAGCATTTT

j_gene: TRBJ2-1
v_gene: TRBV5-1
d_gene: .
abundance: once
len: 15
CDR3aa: CASSLTGETYNEQFF
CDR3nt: TGCGCCAGCAGCTTAACGGGGGAAACTTACAATGAGCAGTTCTTC

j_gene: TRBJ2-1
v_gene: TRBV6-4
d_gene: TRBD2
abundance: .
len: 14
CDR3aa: CASSDSAGGNEQFF
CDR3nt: TGTGCCAGCAGTGACTCAGCGGGGGGGAATGAGCAGTTCTTC

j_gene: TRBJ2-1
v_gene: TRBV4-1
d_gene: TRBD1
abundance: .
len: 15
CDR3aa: CASRLPGQGVDEQFF
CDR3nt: TGCGCCAGCAGGTTGCCGGGACAGGGTGTCGATGAGCAGTTCTTC

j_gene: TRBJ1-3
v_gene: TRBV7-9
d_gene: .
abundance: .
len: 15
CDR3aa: CASSSDLLSGNTIYF
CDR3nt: TGTGCCAGCAGCTCTGACTTACTCTCTGGAAACACCATATATTTT

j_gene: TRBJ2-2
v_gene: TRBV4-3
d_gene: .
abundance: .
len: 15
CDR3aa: CASSFGRLRAGELFF
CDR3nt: TGCGCCAGCAGCTTTGGGCGACTGAGGGCCGGGGAGCTGTTTTTT

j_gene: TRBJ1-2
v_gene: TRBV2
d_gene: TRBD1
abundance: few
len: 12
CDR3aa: CAKQTGDYGYTF
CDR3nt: TGTGCCAAACAGACAGGGGACTATGGCTACACCTTC

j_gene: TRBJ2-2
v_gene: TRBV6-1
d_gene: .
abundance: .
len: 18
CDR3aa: CASSEARGGKYQARELFF
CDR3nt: TGTGCCAGCAGTGAAGCTAGGGGGGGGAAGTATCAGGCGAGGGAGCTGTTTTTT

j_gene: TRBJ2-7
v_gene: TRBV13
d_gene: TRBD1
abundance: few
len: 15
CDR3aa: CASSPGQVYSYEQYF
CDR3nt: TGTGCCAGCAGCCCAGGACAGGTTTACTCCTACGAGCAGTACTTC

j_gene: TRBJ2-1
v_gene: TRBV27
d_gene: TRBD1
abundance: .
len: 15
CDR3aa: CASSPGTGVKVEQFF
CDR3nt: TGTGCCAGCAGTCCCGGGACAGGGGTTAAGGTTGAGCAGTTCTTC

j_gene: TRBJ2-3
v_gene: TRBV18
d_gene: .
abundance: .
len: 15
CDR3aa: CASSPGLASTDTQYF
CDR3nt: TGTGCCAGCTCACCGGGGCTGGCGAGCACAGATACGCAGTATTTT

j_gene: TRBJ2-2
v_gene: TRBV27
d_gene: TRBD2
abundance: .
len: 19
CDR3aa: CASTLRSSGWTLNTGELFF
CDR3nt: TGTGCCAGTACCCTCCGGTCTAGCGGTTGGACCCTGAACACCGGGGAGCTGTTTTTT

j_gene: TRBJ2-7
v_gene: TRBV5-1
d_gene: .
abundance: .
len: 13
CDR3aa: CASSLDGGYEQYF
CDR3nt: TGCGCCAGCAGCTTGGACGGGGGTTACGAGCAGTACTTC

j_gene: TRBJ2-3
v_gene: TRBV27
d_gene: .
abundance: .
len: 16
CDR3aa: CASSFISGPSTDTQYF
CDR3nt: TGTGCCAGCAGTTTTATAAGCGGGCCAAGCACAGATACGCAGTATTTT

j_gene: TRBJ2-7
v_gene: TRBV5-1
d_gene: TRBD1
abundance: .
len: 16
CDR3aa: CASSTPDRGLRDEQYF
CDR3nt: TGCGCCAGCAGCACCCCTGACAGGGGGCTGAGAGACGAGCAGTACTTC

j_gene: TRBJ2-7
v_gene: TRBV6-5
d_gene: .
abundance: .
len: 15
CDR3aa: CASRKTRDRIYEQYF
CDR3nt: TGTGCCAGCAGAAAAACCCGCGACAGAATATACGAGCAGTACTTC

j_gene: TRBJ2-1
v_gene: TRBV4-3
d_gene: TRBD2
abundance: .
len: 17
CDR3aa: CASSQGSWGLAIREQFF
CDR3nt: TGCGCCAGCAGCCAAGGAAGTTGGGGACTAGCGATCCGTGAGCAGTTCTTC

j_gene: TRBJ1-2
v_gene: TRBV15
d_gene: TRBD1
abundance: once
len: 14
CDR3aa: CATSDRGLGGGYTF
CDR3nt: TGTGCCACCAGCGACAGGGGGCTAGGGGGCGGCTACACCTTC

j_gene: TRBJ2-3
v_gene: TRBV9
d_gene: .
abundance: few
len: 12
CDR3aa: CASSVSTDTQYF
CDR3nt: TGTGCCAGCAGCGTCTCTACAGATACGCAGTATTTT

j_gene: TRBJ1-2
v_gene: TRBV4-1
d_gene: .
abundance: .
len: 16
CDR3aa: CASSQVLRQKYYGYTF
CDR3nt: TGCGCCAGCAGCCAAGTACTCCGACAGAAATACTATGGCTACACCTTC

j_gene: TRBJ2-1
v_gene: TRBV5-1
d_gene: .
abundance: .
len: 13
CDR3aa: CASSLAEVSHQFF
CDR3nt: TGCGCCAGCAGCTTGGCCGAGGTCAGCCACCAGTTCTTC

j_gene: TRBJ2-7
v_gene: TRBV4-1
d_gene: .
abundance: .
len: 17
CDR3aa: CASSQEWGQGYWYEQYF
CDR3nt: TGCGCCAGCAGCCAAGAGTGGGGGCAGGGATATTGGTACGAGCAGTACTTC

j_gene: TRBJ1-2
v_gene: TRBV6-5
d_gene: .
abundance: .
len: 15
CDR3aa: CASSSALLAYYGYTF
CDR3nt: TGTGCCAGCAGTTCGGCGTTACTAGCTTACTATGGCTACACCTTC

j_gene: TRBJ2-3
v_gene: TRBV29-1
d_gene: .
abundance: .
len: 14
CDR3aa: CSVQRRPAPDTQYF
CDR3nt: TGCAGCGTTCAGAGGAGGCCCGCACCAGATACGCAGTATTTT

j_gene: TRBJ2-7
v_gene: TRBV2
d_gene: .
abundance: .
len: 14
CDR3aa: CASSEGRGSYEQYF
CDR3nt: TGTGCCAGCAGTGAGGGTCGGGGATCCTACGAGCAGTACTTC

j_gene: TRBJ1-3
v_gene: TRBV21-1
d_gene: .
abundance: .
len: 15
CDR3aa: CASSKVTGPGNTIYF
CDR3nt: TGTGCCAGCAGCAAAGTGACAGGGCCTGGAAACACCATATATTTT

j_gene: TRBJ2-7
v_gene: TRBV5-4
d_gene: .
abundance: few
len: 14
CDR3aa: CASSLGRNTYGQYF
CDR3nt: TGTGCCAGCAGCTTGGGCAGGAATACCTACGGGCAGTACTTC

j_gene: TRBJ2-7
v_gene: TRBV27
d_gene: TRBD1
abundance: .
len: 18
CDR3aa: CASSLSLTLGQGDHEQYF
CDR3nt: TGTGCCAGCAGTTTATCTCTCACCCTCGGACAGGGGGATCACGAGCAGTACTTC